This T cell receptor beta chain was retrieved from a study of T cell responses to AZD1222 COVID-19 vaccine. About the study: Timing groups of about 4 and about 12 weeks for second doses were pooled. Points from the study as a whole: Clonal diversity was possibly underestimated; the donors were predominantly white British and more often female.

This clone was detected only once. The antigen remains undetermined. The table came from immunoSEQ multiplex PCR; TCRdb's copy has only in-frame clones and leaves some out. The sample holds 150,000 to 200,000 clones, more than 80% seen once. The sample consisted of peripheral blood, taken on day 0 of AZD1222 vaccination. The sequence was collected from an adult in good health.

This CDR3 reads CASSLLGQHLYNEQFF. For the CDR3, the DNA is TGTGCCAGCAGCCTTTTGGGGCAGCACCTATACAATGAGCAGTTCTTC. The chain uses TRBV5-4 and TRBJ2-1; tentative D call: TRBD1 (5 bases). The CDR3 covers 16 residues. V lost 4 bases, J lost 4 bases, and 18 bases lay in between. Germline V gene lookup returns CDR1 SGHNT and CDR2 YYREEE (reference sequence).